This T cell receptor (beta chain) is from a study of OX40 agonist ivuxolimab in advanced cancers. Study background: An anti-OX40 (CD134) antibody with agonistic activity, ivuxolimab, was administered to patients.

Points from the study as a whole: There was clonal expansion of CD4+ and CD8+ blood T cells by week 6 at 0.1 to 3.0 mg/kg.

A word on this clone: The antigen remains undetermined.

CDR3 length equals 15 residues. Germline assignment: CDR1 LNHNV and CDR2 YYDKDF (reference sequence). V was pared by 6 bases and J by 0 bases, with 13 bases between. Repertoires were generated with immunoSEQ multiplex PCR, while TCRdb's copy carries only in-frame clones and drops some. The sample includes around 64,000 clones, about 91% seen only once; the top ten take roughly 15%. This TCR came from an adult with an advanced solid tumor such as melanoma, head and neck, liver or kidney cancer. The sample here was CD4+ or CD8+ T cells sorted from blood, taken in a trial of the OX40 agonist ivuxolimab. The chain employs TRBV15 and TRBJ2-3; D is ambiguous. The CDR3 DNA follows: TGTGCCACCAGTACGGACGGCCGTAGCACAGATACGCAGTATTTT. Its protein is CATSTDGRSTDTQYF.